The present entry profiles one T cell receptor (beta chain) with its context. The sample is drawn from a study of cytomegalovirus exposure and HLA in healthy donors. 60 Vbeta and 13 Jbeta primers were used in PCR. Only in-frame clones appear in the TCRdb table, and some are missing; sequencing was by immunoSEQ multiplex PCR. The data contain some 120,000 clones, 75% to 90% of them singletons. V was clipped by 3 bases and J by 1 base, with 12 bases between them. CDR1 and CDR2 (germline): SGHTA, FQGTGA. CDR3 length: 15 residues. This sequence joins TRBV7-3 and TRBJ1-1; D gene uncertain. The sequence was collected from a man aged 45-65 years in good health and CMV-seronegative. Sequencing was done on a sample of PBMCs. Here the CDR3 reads CASSFTRRGNTEAFF. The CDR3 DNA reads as TGTGCCAGCAGCTTTACCCGCCGGGGGAACACTGAAGCTTTCTTT.